The TCR beta chain under discussion was sequenced for a study of blood T cell repertoires in COVID-19. For the study at large: PBMCs, B-cell-depleted T cells, or T cells were the source of the cDNA or gDNA that made up the material.

CDR1 and CDR2 from the germline V gene are SGHTA and FQGNSA. V was clipped by 5 bases and J by 8 bases, with 17 bases between them. This CDR3 region has 14 residues. This clone has just one count. Original processing notes: Nucleated cell number was recorded as an estimate derived from reference gene primer amplification. Libraries were prepared by immunoSEQ multiplex PCR; TCRdb keeps only in-frame clonotypes and omits some of them. Clone size and the V and J calls come from that table; the DNA yielded D and trimming. The data hold about 250,000 clones, with 86% observed a single time. Input material: peripheral blood. V usage is TRBV7-2 and J usage is TRBJ2-3, with D perhaps TRBD1 (6 bases). This receptor was taken from a woman aged 25 to 39 with active or convalescent COVID-19. The CDR3 protein is CASSPGTPGSTQYF. In DNA, the CDR3 is TGTGCCAGCAGCCCCGGGACACCTGGGAGTACGCAGTATTTT.